This TCR beta chain was recorded in a study of blood T cell repertoires in COVID-19. Profiling relied on immunoSEQ multiplex PCR, and the TCRdb table lists in-frame clones only, not all of them. Among under 300,000 clones, roughly 84% were seen once, and the ten largest hold more than 3%. V gave up 4 bases and J gave up 10 bases, with 10 bases separating them. The CDR3 is made up of 11 amino acids. Per the germline V gene, CDR1 is MNHEY and CDR2 is SVGAGI. This chain links TRBV6-5 with TRBJ1-2; D remains unclear. This TCR was sampled from a man in his forties or fifties who had recovered from COVID-19. Sequences were obtained from PBMCs or T cells enriched from blood (not recorded which). As DNA, the CDR3 is TGTGCCAGCAGTTCTGAGGCCCTCTACACCTTC. It yields the protein CASSSEALYTF.